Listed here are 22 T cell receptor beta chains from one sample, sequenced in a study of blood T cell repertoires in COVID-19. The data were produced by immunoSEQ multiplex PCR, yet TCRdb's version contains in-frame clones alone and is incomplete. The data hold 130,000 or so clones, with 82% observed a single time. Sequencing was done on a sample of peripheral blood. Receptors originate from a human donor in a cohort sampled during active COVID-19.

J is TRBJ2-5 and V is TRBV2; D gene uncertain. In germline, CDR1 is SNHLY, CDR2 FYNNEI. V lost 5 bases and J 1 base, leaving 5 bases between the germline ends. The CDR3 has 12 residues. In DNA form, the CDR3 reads TGTGCCAGCAGTTGGGCCCAAGAGACCCAGTACTTC. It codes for CASSWAQETQYF.

CDR3: CASSMPAGGRVSYNEQFF. Written as DNA, the CDR3 is TGTGCCAGTAGTATGCCCGCCGGGGGGCGGGTATCCTACAATGAGCAGTTCTTC. The chain couples TRBV19 to TRBJ2-1, with D perhaps matching TRBD2 (7 bases). Germline V lookup: CDR1 LNHDA, CDR2 SQIVND (reference sequence). The CDR3 length is 18 residues. V was shortened by 3 bases and J by 1 base, with 19 bases between the two germline ends.

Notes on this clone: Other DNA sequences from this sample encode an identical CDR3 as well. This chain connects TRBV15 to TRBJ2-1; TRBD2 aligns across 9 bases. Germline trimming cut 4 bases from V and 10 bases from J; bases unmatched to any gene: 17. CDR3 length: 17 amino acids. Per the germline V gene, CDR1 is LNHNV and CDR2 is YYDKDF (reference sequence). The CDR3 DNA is TGTGCCACCAGCACCCCCCAAGGTCTAGCGGGGACCGTCGAGCAGTTCTTC. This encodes CATSTPQGLAGTVEQFF.

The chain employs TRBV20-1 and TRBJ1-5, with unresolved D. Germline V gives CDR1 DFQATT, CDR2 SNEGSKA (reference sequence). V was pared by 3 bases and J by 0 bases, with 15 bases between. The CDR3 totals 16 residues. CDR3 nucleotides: TGCAGTGCTAGTACCCGGAGGTTTACTAGCAATCAGCCCCAGCATTTT. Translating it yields CSASTRRFTSNQPQHF.

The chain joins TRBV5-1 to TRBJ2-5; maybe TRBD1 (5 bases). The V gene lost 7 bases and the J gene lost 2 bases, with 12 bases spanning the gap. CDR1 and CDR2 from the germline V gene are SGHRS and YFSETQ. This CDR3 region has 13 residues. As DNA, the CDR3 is TGCGCCAGCTCCTCCGGACAACAAGAGACCCAGTACTTC. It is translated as CASSSGQQETQYF.

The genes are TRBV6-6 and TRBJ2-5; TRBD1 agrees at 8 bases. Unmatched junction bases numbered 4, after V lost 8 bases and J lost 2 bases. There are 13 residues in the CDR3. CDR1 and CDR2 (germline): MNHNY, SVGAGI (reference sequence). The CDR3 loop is CASSRGPQETQYF. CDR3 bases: TGTGCCAGCTCCAGGGGGCCGCAAGAGACCCAGTACTTC.

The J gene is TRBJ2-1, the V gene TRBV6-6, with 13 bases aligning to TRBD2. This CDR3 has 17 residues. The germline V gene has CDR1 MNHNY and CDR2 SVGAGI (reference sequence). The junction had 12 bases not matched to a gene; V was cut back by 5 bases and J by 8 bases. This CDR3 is CASSRTSGGLLGDEQFF. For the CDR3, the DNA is TGTGCCAGCAGTCGGACTAGCGGGGGTCTTCTCGGCGATGAGCAGTTCTTC.

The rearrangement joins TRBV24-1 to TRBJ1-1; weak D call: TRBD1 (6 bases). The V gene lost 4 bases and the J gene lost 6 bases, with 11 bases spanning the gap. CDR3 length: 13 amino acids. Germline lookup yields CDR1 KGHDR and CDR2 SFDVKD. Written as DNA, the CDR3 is TGTGCCACCAGTGACCGGGACATCCCTGAAGCTTTCTTT. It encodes CATSDRDIPEAFF.

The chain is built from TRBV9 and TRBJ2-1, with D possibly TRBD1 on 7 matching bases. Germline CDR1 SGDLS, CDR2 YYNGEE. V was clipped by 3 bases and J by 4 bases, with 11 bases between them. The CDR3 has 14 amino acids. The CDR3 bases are TGTGCCAGCAGCGAGGGGGGACAGTACAATGAGCAGTTCTTC. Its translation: CASSEGGQYNEQFF.

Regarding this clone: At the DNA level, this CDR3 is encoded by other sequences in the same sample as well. CDR3 sequence (DNA): TGTGCCACCAGCAGAGGGGGACAGGGTGGGGGCGAGCAGTACTTC. Encoded protein: CATSRGGQGGGEQYF. J is TRBJ2-7 and V is TRBV15, with TRBD1 matching over 9 bases. The CDR3 runs to 15 residues. Germline values: CDR1 LNHNV, CDR2 YYDKDF (reference sequence). V lost 1 base, J lost 6 bases, and 7 bases stayed unmatched.

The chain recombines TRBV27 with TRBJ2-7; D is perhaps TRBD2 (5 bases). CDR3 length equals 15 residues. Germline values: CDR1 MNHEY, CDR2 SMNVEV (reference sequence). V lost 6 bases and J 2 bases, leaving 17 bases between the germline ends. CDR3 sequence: CASSYGNQPAYEQYF. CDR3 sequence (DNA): TGTGCCAGCAGCTACGGGAATCAGCCCGCCTACGAGCAGTACTTC.

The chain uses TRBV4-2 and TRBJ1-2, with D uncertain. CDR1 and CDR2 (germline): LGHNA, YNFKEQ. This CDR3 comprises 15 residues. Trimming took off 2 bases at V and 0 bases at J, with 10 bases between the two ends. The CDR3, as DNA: TGTGCCAGCAGCCAACCTGGAGTCGCTAACTATGGCTACACCTTC. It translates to CASSQPGVANYGYTF.

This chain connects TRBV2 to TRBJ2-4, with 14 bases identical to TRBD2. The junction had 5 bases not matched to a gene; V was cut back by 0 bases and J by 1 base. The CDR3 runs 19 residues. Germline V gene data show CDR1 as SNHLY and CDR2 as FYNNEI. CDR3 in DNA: TGTGCCAGCAGTGAAGCGCCATGGACTAGCGGGGGGGCCAAAAACATTCAGTACTTC. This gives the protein CASSEAPWTSGGAKNIQYF.

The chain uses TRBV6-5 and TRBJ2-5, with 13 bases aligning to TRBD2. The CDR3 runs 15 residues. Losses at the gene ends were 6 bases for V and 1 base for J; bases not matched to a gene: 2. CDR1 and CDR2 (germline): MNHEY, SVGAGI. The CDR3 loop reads CASRLAGGTQETQYF. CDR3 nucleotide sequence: TGTGCCAGCAGACTAGCGGGGGGGACCCAAGAGACCCAGTACTTC.

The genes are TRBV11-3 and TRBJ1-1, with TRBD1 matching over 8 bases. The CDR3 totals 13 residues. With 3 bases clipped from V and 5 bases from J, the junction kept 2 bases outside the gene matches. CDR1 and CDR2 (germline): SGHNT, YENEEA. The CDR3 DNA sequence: TGTGCCAGCAGCTTGACAGGGGAGACTGAAGCTTTCTTT. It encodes CASSLTGETEAFF.

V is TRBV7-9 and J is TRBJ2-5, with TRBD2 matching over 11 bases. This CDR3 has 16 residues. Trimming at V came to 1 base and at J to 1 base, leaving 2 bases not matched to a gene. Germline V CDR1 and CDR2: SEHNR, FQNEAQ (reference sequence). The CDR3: CASSLGLAGGQETQYF. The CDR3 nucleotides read TGTGCCAGCAGCTTAGGGCTAGCGGGGGGCCAAGAGACCCAGTACTTC.

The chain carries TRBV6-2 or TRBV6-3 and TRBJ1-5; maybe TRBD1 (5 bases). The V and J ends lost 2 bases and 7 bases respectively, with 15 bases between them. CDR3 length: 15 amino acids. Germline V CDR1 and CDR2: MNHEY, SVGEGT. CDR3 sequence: CASSYGGAGSQPQHF. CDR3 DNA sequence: TGTGCCAGCAGTTACGGAGGGGCAGGAAGCCAGCCCCAGCATTTT.

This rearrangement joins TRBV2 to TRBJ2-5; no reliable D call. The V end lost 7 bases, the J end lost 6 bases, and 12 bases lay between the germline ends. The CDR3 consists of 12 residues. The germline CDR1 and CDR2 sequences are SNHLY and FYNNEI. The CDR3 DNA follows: TGTGCCAGCAACCCCGCTATCCAGACCCAGTACTTC. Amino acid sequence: CASNPAIQTQYF. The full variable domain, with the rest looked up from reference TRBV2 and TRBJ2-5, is EPEVTQTPSHQVTQMGQEVILRCVPISNHLYFYWYRQILGQKVEFLVSFYNNEISEKSEIFDDQFSVERPDGSNFTLKIRSTKLEDSAMYFCASNPAIQTQYFGPGTRLLVL.

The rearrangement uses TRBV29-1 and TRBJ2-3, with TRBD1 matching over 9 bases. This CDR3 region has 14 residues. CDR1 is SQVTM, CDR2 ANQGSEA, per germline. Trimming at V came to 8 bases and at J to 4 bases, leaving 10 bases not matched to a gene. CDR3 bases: TGCAGCACTACACGGACAGGGGTGGCAGATACGCAGTATTTT. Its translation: CSTTRTGVADTQYF.

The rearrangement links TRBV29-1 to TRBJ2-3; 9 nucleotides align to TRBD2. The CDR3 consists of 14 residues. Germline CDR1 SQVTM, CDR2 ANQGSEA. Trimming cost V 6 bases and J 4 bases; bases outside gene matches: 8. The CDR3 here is CSVGAGGYSDTQYF. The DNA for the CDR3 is TGCAGCGTGGGAGCGGGGGGCTATTCAGATACGCAGTATTTT.

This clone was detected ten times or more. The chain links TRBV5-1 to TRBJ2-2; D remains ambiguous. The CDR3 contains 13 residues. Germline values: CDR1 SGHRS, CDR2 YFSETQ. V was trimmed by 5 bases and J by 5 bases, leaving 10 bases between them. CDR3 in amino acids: CASRAEDTGELFF. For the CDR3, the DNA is TGCGCCAGCAGGGCCGAGGATACCGGGGAGCTGTTTTTT.

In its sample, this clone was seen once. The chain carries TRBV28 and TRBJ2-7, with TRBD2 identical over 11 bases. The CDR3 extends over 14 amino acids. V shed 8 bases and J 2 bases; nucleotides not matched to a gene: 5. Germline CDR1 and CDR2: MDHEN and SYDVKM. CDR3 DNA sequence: TGTGCCAGCCGGACTAGCGGGCCCCCCTACGAGCAGTACTTC. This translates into CASRTSGPPYEQYF.